Presented here are 25 T cell receptor beta chains from one specimen sequenced in a study of cytomegalovirus exposure and HLA in healthy donors. PCR primers comprised 60 Vbeta and 13 Jbeta primers. TCRdb's table, derived via immunoSEQ multiplex PCR, lists solely in-frame clones and lacks some. The sample's table shows 40,000 to 55,000 clones. The sequenced sample consisted of PBMCs. These receptors all come from a male donor in good health and CMV-seropositive.

The chain is built from TRBV4-1 and TRBJ2-7; 8 nucleotides line up with TRBD2. The germline CDR1 and CDR2 sequences are MGHRA and YSYEKL. Trimming took 3 bases from V and 2 from J; bases not matched to a gene: 6. The CDR3 is 15 residues long. The CDR3 region has the DNA TGCGCCAGCAGCCACTTAGCGGGGACTACCTACGAGCAGTACTTC. Its protein product is CASSHLAGTTYEQYF.

V is TRBV28 and J is TRBJ2-7; 8 positions agree with TRBD1. V lost 3 bases and J lost 0; bases outside the gene matches: 4. This CDR3 has 15 residues. The germline gives CDR1 MDHEN, CDR2 SYDVKM. In DNA form, the CDR3 reads TGTGCCAGCAGTTTCGACAGGGGCATCTCCTACGAGCAGTACTTC. Amino acids: CASSFDRGISYEQYF.

This chain connects TRBV29-1 to TRBJ2-3; a weak D match, TRBD1 (6 bases). This CDR3 spans 14 amino acids. Germline CDR1 SQVTM, CDR2 ANQGSEA. V was pared by 1 base and J by 3 bases, with 11 bases between. CDR3 amino acids: CSVEVARGTDTQYF. The CDR3 bases are TGCAGCGTTGAAGTCGCCAGGGGAACAGATACGCAGTATTTT.

The chain joins TRBV4-3 to TRBJ2-7; 10 bases are a match to TRBD1. The CDR3 totals 14 residues. Germline-derived CDR1 and CDR2 are LGHNA and YSLEER. Trimming took 4 bases from V and 4 from J; bases not matched to a gene: 4. This CDR3 is CASSPGQGLYEQYF. In nucleotides, the CDR3 is TGCGCCAGCAGCCCGGGACAGGGGTTATACGAGCAGTACTTC.

The chain recombines TRBV4-3 with TRBJ1-2, with D tentatively TRBD1 (5 bases). The V and J ends lost 5 bases and 4 bases respectively, with 23 bases between them. Germline lookup yields CDR1 LGHNA and CDR2 YSLEER. CDR3 length: 17 amino acids. The CDR3 loop reads CASSGSWAAGGAYGYTF. CDR3 sequence (DNA): TGCGCCAGCAGCGGAAGTTGGGCAGCCGGAGGGGCCTATGGCTACACCTTC.

This rearrangement joins TRBV7-2 to TRBJ2-7; no firm D call. CDR1 is SGHTA and CDR2 is FQGNSA in the germline V gene. Trimming shortened V by 3 bases and J by 6 bases, and 12 bases separated the two germline ends. This CDR3 is built from 13 residues. The CDR3 sequence: CASSFALSLEQYF. As DNA, the CDR3 is TGTGCCAGCAGCTTCGCCCTTAGTCTCGAGCAGTACTTC.

V gene TRBV18 combines with J gene TRBJ1-1; D remains unclear. From germline, CDR1 is KGHSH and CDR2 LQKENI. CDR3 size: 14 residues. Trimming removed 6 bases from V and 1 base from J, with 12 bases in between. CDR3 in DNA: TGTGCCAGCTCCTTCGCCCGTAGGAACACTGAAGCTTTCTTT. This translates into CASSFARRNTEAFF. Looking up the rest from reference TRBV18 and TRBJ1-1 gives the full variable domain: NAGVMQNPRHLVRRRGQEARLRCSPMKGHSHVYWYRQLPEEGLKFMVYLQKENIIDESGMPKERFSAEFPKEGPSILRIQQVVRGDSAAYFCASSFARRNTEAFFGQGTRLTVV.

The rearrangement links TRBV5-1 to TRBJ2-1; 15 positions agree with TRBD2. Germline CDR1 is SGHRS and CDR2 is YFSETQ. J gave up 16 bases and V 4 bases, and 15 bases lay outside the gene matches. This CDR3 is built from 16 residues. CDR3 DNA sequence: TGCGCCAGCAGCCCGGGGACTAGCGGGGGGCAAGTCTCGGCCTTCTTC. Its translation: CASSPGTSGGQVSAFF.

This CDR3 reads CASSLGTDTQETQYF. For the CDR3, the DNA is TGCGCCAGCAGCTTGGGGACAGACACACAAGAGACCCAGTACTTC. The V gene is TRBV5-1, the J gene TRBJ2-5; D perhaps matches TRBD1 (6 bases). The V end lost 0 bases, the J end lost 2 bases, and 11 bases lay between the germline ends. The CDR3 extends over 15 amino acids. Germline V gives CDR1 SGHRS, CDR2 YFSETQ. Full variable domain (missing parts from reference TRBV5-1 and TRBJ2-5): KAGVTQTPRYLIKTRGQQVTLSCSPISGHRSVSWYQQTPGQGLQFLFEYFSETQRNKGNFPGRFSGRQFSNSRSEMNVSTLELGDSALYLCASSLGTDTQETQYFGPGTRLLVL.

With respect to this clone: Lacking the conserved final phenylalanine or tryptophan, this CDR3 likely reflects a read error. The rearrangement uses TRBV7-2 and TRBJ2-7; TRBD1 matches at 10 bases. V shed 6 bases and J 3 bases; nucleotides not matched to a gene: 8. The V gene's germline CDR1 is SGHTA and CDR2 FQGNSA. The CDR3 is 15 residues long. The chain's CDR3 is CASSPGQGTFYEQYL. In DNA form, the CDR3 reads TGTGCCAGCAGTCCGGGACAGGGGACGTTCTACGAGCAGTACCTC.

The CDR3 DNA follows: TGTGCCAGAGGGGGCATGGGCAGCACAGATACGCAGTATTTT. This gives the protein CARGGMGSTDTQYF. The V and J genes are TRBV2 and TRBJ2-3, with 7 bases fitting TRBD1. Germline CDR1 and CDR2: SNHLY and FYNNEI. There are 14 residues in the CDR3. J gave up 0 bases and V 9 bases, and 6 bases lay outside the gene matches.

The chain employs TRBV7-6 and TRBJ2-1, with TRBD2 matching over 13 bases. J gave up 7 bases and V 5 bases, and 14 bases lay outside the gene matches. The CDR3 consists of 18 residues. Germline V gene lookup returns CDR1 SGHVS and CDR2 FNYEAQ. DNA of the CDR3: TGTGCCAGCAGCCCCGGGACTAGCGGGGAATGGAAACGGAATGAGCAGTTCTTC. The encoded protein is CASSPGTSGEWKRNEQFF.

The CDR3, as DNA: TGTGCCAGCAGTTGGGACAGGGGATACGAGCAGTACTTC. Protein sequence: CASSWDRGYEQYF. The chain links TRBV27 to TRBJ2-7; 10 bases agree with TRBD1. Germline V gene sequence: CDR1 MNHEY, CDR2 SMNVEV (reference sequence). The CDR3 is made up of 13 amino acids. V shed 4 bases and J 4 bases; nucleotides not matched to a gene: 1.

The chain combines TRBV2 with TRBJ1-5; 8 bases line up with TRBD1. The CDR3 spans 16 residues. Germline V gene sequence: CDR1 SNHLY, CDR2 FYNNEI. With V trimmed by 8 bases and J by 6 bases, 15 bases remained unmatched. The CDR3 DNA is TGTGCCAGCCTTTCCGAGGACAGGGTTTTGACTCAGCCCCAGCATTTT. Residues: CASLSEDRVLTQPQHF.

This sequence joins TRBV5-6 and TRBJ1-5; D is ambiguous. Trimming stripped 5 bases from V and 0 bases from J, with 12 bases between. Germline CDR1 and CDR2: SGHDT and YYEEEE. The CDR3 is 15 amino acids. The DNA of the CDR3 is TGTGCCAGCAGTCTTACAGATTATAGCAATCAGCCCCAGCATTTT. Translating gives CASSLTDYSNQPQHF.

The chain combines TRBV15 with TRBJ1-1; TRBD1 might be the D (5 bases). Germline lookup yields CDR1 LNHNV and CDR2 YYDKDF (reference sequence). This CDR3 spans 13 amino acids. Trimming took off 3 bases at V and 9 bases at J, with 14 bases between the two ends. This chain's CDR3 is CATSSIPGPKAFF. The CDR3 nucleotides read TGTGCCACCAGCAGCATTCCAGGGCCCAAAGCTTTCTTT. Drawing the rest from reference TRBV15 and TRBJ1-1, the complete variable domain is DAMVIQNPRYQVTQFGKPVTLSCSQTLNHNVMYWYQQKSSQAPKLLFHYYDKDFNNEADTPDNFQSRRPNTSFCFLDIRSPGLGDTAMYLCATSSIPGPKAFFGQGTRLTVV.

The chain has TRBV5-1 and TRBJ2-2; a weak D match, TRBD1 (6 bases). The germline CDR1 and CDR2 sequences are SGHRS and YFSETQ. Trimming took 4 bases from V and 1 from J, leaving 8 bases between them. The CDR3 has 14 residues. In DNA, the CDR3 is TGCGCCAGCAGCCGGGACATGAACACCGGGGAGCTGTTTTTT. It yields the protein CASSRDMNTGELFF.

The V call is TRBV27, the J call TRBJ1-1; D not certain. This CDR3 is 15 amino acids long. Trimming shortened V by 4 bases and J by 3 bases, and 15 bases separated the two germline ends. CDR1 and CDR2 (germline): MNHEY, SMNVEV (reference sequence). Here the CDR3 DNA reads TGTGCCAGCAGTTCTCTCCCTGGGAGAGACACTGAAGCTTTCTTT. Its translation is CASSSLPGRDTEAFF.

This sequence joins TRBV7-2 and TRBJ1-2, with unresolved D. Germline V gene sequence: CDR1 SGHTA, CDR2 FQGNSA. The V end lost 1 base, the J end lost 0 bases, and 15 bases lay between the germline ends. The CDR3 extends over 17 amino acids. CDR3 in amino acids: CASSLVLGLTSNYGYTF. CDR3 bases: TGTGCCAGCAGCTTAGTTTTGGGCCTAACATCTAACTATGGCTACACCTTC.

This chain uses TRBV13 with TRBJ2-5; D uncertain. Trimming took 3 bases from V and 1 from J, leaving 15 bases between them. This CDR3 region has 16 residues. Germline CDR1 is PRHDT and CDR2 is FYEKMQ (reference sequence). DNA for the CDR3: TGTGCCAGCAGCTTGGGCCCCCCGCTTCCCCAAGAGACCCAGTACTTC. This codes for CASSLGPPLPQETQYF.

The chain links TRBV16 to TRBJ1-1; 11 bases are shared with TRBD1. The junction had 13 bases not matched to a gene; V was cut back by 1 base and J by 0 bases. Per germline, CDR1 KGHSY and CDR2 FQNENV. The CDR3 runs to 20 residues. The CDR3 spells CASSQWNAGQGEGLNTEAFF. The CDR3 DNA reads TGTGCCAGCAGCCAATGGAACGCGGGACAGGGGGAAGGTTTGAACACTGAAGCTTTCTTT.

The chain carries TRBV13 and TRBJ1-5; D unclear. V was clipped by 3 bases and J by 0 bases, with 3 bases between them. CDR3 length: 13 amino acids. Germline lookup yields CDR1 PRHDT and CDR2 FYEKMQ (reference sequence). CDR3 DNA sequence: TGTGCCAGCAGCTTCGGTAGCAATCAGCCCCAGCATTTT. It translates to CASSFGSNQPQHF. Full variable domain (missing parts from reference TRBV13 and TRBJ1-5): AAGVIQSPRHLIKEKRETATLKCYPIPRHDTVYWYQQGPGQDPQFLISFYEKMQSDKGSIPDRFSAQQFSDYHSELNMSSLELGDSALYFCASSFGSNQPQHFGDGTRLSIL.

The chain employs TRBV7-2 and TRBJ2-1, with TRBD2 matching over 8 bases. The CDR3 totals 15 residues. Losses at the gene ends were 5 bases for V and 0 bases for J; bases not matched to a gene: 3. Germline loops: CDR1 SGHTA, CDR2 FQGNSA. CDR3 DNA sequence: TGTGCCAGCAGCCTTAGCGGGGCCTCCTACAATGAGCAGTTCTTC. Amino acid sequence: CASSLSGASYNEQFF.

This rearrangement joins TRBV15 to TRBJ1-3; unclear D gene. CDR1 and CDR2 (germline): LNHNV, YYDKDF (reference sequence). The CDR3 has 14 residues. V was clipped by 0 bases and J by 8 bases, with 11 bases between them. This CDR3 reads CATSRDERKDTIYF. CDR3 bases: TGTGCCACCAGCAGAGATGAGAGAAAAGACACCATATATTTT.

This chain links TRBV25-1 with TRBJ1-6; perhaps TRBD1 as D (6 bases). The V and J ends lost 3 bases and 4 bases respectively, with 10 bases between them. The CDR3 totals 15 residues. Germline values: CDR1 MGHDK, CDR2 SYGVNS. Here the CDR3 reads CASSDADRYNSPLHF. The CDR3 nucleotides are TGTGCCAGCAGTGACGCGGACAGATATAATTCACCCCTCCACTTT.